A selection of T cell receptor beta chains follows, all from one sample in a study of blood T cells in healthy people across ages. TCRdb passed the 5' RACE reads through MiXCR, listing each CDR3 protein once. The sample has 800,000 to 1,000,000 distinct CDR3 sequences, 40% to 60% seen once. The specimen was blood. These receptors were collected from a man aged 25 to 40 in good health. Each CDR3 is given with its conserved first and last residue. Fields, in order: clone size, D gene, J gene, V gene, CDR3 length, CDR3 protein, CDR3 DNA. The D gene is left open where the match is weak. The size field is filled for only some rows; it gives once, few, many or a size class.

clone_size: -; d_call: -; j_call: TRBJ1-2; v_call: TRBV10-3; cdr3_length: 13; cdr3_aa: CATAMGASNGYTF; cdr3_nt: TGTGCCACGGCTATGGGGGCTAGTAATGGCTACACCTTC
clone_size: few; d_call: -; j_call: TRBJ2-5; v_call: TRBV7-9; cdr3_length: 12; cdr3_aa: CASSLPKMPQYF; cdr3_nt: TGTGCCAGCAGCCTCCCGAAAATGCCCCAGTACTTC
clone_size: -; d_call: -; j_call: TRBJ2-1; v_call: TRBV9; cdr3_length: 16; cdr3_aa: CASSVYQPRGGNEQFF; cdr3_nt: TGTGCCAGCAGCGTATATCAACCCCGGGGCGGGAATGAGCAGTTCTTC
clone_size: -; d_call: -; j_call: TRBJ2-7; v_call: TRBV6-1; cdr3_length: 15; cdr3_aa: CASAPDLWRIYEQYF; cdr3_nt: TGTGCCAGCGCCCCCGATCTCTGGCGGATCTACGAGCAGTACTTC
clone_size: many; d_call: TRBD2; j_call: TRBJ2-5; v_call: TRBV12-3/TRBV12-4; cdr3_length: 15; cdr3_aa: CASSLSGGLQETQYF; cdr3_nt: TGTGCCAGCAGTCTTAGCGGGGGACTACAAGAGACCCAGTACTTC
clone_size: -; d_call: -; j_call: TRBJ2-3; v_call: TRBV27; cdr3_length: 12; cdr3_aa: CASSSTLDTQYF; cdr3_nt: TGTGCCAGCAGTTCGACCTTAGATACGCAGTATTTT
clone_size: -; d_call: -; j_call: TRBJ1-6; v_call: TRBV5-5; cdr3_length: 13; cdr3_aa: CASMRQASSPLHF; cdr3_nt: TGTGCCAGCATGCGACAGGCCTCCTCACCCCTCCACTTT
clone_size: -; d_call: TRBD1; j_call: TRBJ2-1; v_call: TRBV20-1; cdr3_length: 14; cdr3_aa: CSARGDSTYNEQFF; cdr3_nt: TGCAGTGCTAGGGGGGACAGCACCTACAATGAGCAGTTCTTC
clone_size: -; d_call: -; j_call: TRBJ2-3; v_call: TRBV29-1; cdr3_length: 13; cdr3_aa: CSVVPTSTDTQYF; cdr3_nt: TGCAGCGTTGTACCGACTAGCACAGATACGCAGTATTTT
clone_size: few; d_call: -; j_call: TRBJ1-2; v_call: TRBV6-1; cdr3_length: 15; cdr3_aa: CAHPVWAGQKQGYTF; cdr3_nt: TGTGCCCACCCCGTTTGGGCAGGACAAAAGCAGGGCTACACCTTC
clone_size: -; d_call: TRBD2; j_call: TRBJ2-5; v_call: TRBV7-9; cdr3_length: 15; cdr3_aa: CASSLWTSNQETQYF; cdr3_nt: TGTGCCAGCAGCTTATGGACTAGCAACCAAGAGACCCAGTACTTC
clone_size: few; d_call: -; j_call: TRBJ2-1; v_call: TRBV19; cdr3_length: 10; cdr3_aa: CASSDAEQFF; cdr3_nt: TGTGCCAGTAGTGACGCGGAGCAGTTCTTC
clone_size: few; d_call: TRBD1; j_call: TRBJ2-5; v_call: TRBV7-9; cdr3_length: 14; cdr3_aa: CASSPGGTRGTQYF; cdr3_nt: TGTGCCAGCAGTCCAGGGGGAACCCGGGGGACCCAGTACTTC
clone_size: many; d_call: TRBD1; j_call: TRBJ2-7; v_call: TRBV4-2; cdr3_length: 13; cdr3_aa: CASSRDRAYEQYF; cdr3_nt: TGTGCCAGCAGCCGGGACAGGGCCTACGAGCAGTACTTC
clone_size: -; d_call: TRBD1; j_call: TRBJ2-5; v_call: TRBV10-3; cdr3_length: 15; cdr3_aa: CAISEPTGGGETQYF; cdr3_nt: TGTGCCATCAGTGAACCGACAGGGGGAGGAGAGACCCAGTACTTC
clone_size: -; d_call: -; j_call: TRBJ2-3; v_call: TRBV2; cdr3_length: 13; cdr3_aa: CASSGTRTDTQYF; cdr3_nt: TGTGCCAGCAGCGGGACTCGCACAGATACGCAGTATTTT
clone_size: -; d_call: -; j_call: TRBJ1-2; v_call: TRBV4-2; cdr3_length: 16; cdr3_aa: CASSPIRSGGGYGYTF; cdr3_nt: TGTGCCAGCAGCCCAATTAGGAGCGGGGGCGGCTATGGCTACACCTTC
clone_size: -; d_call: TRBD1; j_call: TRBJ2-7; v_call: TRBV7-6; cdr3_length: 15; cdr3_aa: CASSLVGQGDYEQYF; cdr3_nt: TGTGCCAGCAGCTTAGTGGGACAGGGGGACTACGAGCAGTACTTC
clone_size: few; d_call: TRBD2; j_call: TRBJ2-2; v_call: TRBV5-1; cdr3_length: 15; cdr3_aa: CASSLGTSNAGELFF; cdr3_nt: TGCGCCAGCAGCCTAGGGACTAGCAACGCCGGGGAGCTGTTTTTT
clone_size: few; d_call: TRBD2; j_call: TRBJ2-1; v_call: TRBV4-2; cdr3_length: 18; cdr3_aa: CASSQGGVLAGGGNEQFF; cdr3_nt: TGTGCCAGCAGCCAAGGAGGCGTACTAGCGGGGGGAGGCAATGAGCAGTTCTTC
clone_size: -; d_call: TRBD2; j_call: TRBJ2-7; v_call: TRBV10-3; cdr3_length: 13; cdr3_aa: CAVSGTSDYEQYF; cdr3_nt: TGTGCCGTGTCCGGGACTAGCGACTACGAGCAGTACTTC
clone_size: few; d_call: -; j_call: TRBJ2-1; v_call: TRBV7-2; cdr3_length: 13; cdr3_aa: CASSLGQSGEQFF; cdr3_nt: TGTGCCAGCAGCTTAGGGCAGTCCGGTGAGCAGTTCTTC
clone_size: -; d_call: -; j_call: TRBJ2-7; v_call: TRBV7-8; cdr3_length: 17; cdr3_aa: CASSRNSRGMSSYEQYF; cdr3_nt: TGTGCCAGCAGCAGAAACTCCAGGGGTATGAGCTCCTACGAGCAGTACTTC
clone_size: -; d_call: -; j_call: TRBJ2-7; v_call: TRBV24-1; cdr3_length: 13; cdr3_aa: CATSAQGTYEQYF; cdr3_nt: TGTGCCACCAGTGCCCAGGGCACCTACGAGCAGTACTTC
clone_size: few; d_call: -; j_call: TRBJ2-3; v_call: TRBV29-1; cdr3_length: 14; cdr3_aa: CSVAGHGGGDTQYF; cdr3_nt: TGCAGCGTTGCTGGGCACGGGGGAGGAGATACGCAGTATTTT
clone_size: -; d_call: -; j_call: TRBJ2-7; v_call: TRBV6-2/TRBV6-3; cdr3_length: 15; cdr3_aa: CASSYNRGRPYEQYF; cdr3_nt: TGTGCCAGCAGTTACAACCGGGGGCGTCCCTACGAGCAGTACTTC
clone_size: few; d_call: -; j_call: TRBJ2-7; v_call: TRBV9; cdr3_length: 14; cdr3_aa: CASSVDPGTYEQYF; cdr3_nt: TGTGCCAGCAGCGTAGACCCAGGGACCTACGAGCAGTACTTC
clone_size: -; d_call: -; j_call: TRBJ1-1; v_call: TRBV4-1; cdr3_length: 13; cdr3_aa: CASRLGADTEAFF; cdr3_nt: TGCGCCAGCAGGCTAGGGGCGGACACTGAAGCTTTCTTT
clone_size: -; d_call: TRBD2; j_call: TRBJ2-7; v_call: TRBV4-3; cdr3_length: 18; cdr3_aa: CASSQDPVTSGGFYEQYF; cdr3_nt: TGCGCCAGCAGCCAAGATCCCGTGACTAGCGGGGGGTTCTACGAGCAGTACTTC
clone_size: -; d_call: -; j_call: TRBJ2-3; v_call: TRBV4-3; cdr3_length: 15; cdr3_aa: CASSQENRVWDTQYF; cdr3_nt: TGCGCCAGCAGCCAAGAAAACAGGGTATGGGATACGCAGTATTTT
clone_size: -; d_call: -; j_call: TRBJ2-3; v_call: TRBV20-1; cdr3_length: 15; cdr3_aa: CSARGPQLSTDTQYF; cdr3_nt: TGCAGTGCTAGAGGGCCTCAACTTAGCACAGATACGCAGTATTTT
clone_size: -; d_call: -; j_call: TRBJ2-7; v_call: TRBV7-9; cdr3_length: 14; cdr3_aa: CASSFPSETYEQYF; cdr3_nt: TGTGCCAGCAGCTTCCCTAGCGAGACCTACGAGCAGTACTTC
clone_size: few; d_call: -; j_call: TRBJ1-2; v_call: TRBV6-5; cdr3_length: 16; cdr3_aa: CASSYSSKGANYGYTF; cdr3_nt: TGTGCCAGCAGTTACTCGTCTAAGGGGGCTAACTATGGCTACACCTTC